Included here is one T cell receptor (beta chain) sequence, with context. The antigen is undetermined. These data come from a study of post-analysis software for immune sequencing data. CDR1 is SGHRS and CDR2 is YFSETQ in the germline V gene. The CDR3 is 16 residues long. V was pared by 4 bases and J by 1 base, with 17 bases between. cDNA libraries for TCR beta contained unique molecular identifiers. TCRdb re-analysed the PCR reads in MiXCR, keeping a single row per CDR3 protein. The sample consists of roughly 540,000 distinct CDR3 sequences, about a third of them appearing once. Points from the study as a whole: Patients carried roughly 5 TRBV segments more frequently than controls did, and TRBV5-6, TRBV5-1 and TRBV20-1 were among them.

The rearrangement uses TRBV5-1 and TRBJ2-5; D is perhaps TRBD2 (6 bases). The receptor's source is a girl aged 2-17 years with multiple sclerosis. Sequenced: blood. Here the CDR3 reads CASSPRDSRAQETQYF. The CDR3 DNA reads as TGCGCCAGCAGCCCCCGGGACTCAAGAGCCCAAGAGACCCAGTACTTC.